What follows are 21 T cell receptor beta chains derived from one specimen sequenced in a study of cytomegalovirus exposure and HLA in healthy donors. PCR amplification relied on 60 Vbeta primers (plus 13 Jbeta primers). Assay used: immunoSEQ multiplex PCR; TCRdb lists only in-frame clones, some missing. The sample lists around 230,000 clones, more than 75% occurring once. Sequencing was performed on PBMCs. Receptor source: a man in his forties or fifties in good health and CMV-seropositive.

The chain has TRBV6-6 and TRBJ2-7; 8 nucleotides agree with TRBD2. After removal of 6 bases from V and 3 bases from J, the junction contained 4 bases not matched to a gene. Germline lookup yields CDR1 MNHNY and CDR2 SVGAGI (reference sequence). The CDR3 sequence is 13 residues long. This CDR3 is CASRRRGGYEQYV. DNA of the CDR3: TGTGCCAGCAGACGACGGGGGGGCTACGAGCAGTACGTC.

This chain links TRBV5-1 with TRBJ1-1; 8 nucleotides line up with TRBD1. The CDR3 has 17 amino acids. V lost 3 bases, J lost 4 bases, and 14 bases stayed unmatched. In germline, CDR1 is SGHRS, CDR2 YFSETQ. This CDR3 is CASSSGGRQGRGTEAFF. In DNA, the CDR3 is TGCGCCAGCAGCTCAGGGGGAAGACAGGGGAGAGGCACTGAAGCTTTCTTT.

The chain combines TRBV5-4 with TRBJ2-3, with a possible D match to TRBD2 (5 bases). V lost 4 bases and J lost 6, with 15 bases in between. CDR3 size: 14 residues. CDR1 SGHNT and CDR2 YYREEE come from the germline V gene (reference sequence). CDR3 in DNA: TGTGCCAGCAGCGTTTGGAACGGGAAGGATACGCAGTATTTT. Protein sequence: CASSVWNGKDTQYF.

The gene calls are TRBV18 and TRBJ2-2; D may be TRBD2 (6 bases). This CDR3 has 14 amino acids. From germline, CDR1 is KGHSH and CDR2 LQKENI. Trimming took 5 bases from V and 3 from J, leaving 10 bases between them. The CDR3, as DNA: TGTGCCAGCTCAGCTTCGGGGGACACCGGGGAGCTGTTTTTT. It yields the protein CASSASGDTGELFF.

V is TRBV5-1 and J is TRBJ2-1, with D uncertain. Germline V gene data show CDR1 as SGHRS and CDR2 as YFSETQ. The length of the CDR3 is 15 residues. Trimming cost V 2 bases and J 0 bases, with 9 bases left between them. As DNA, the CDR3 is TGCGCCAGCAGCTTAGCGATCAGCTCCTACAATGAGCAGTTCTTC. Translation gives CASSLAISSYNEQFF. The variable domain in full, with the rest retrieved from reference TRBV5-1 and TRBJ2-1, is KAGVTQTPRYLIKTRGQQVTLSCSPISGHRSVSWYQQTPGQGLQFLFEYFSETQRNKGNFPGRFSGRQFSNSRSEMNVSTLELGDSALYLCASSLAISSYNEQFFGPGTRLTVL.

J is TRBJ2-1 and V is TRBV2; the match to TRBD2 covers 12 bases. Germline V CDR1 and CDR2: SNHLY, FYNNEI. The V and J ends lost 6 bases and 4 bases, in that order; junction bases with no gene match: 4. CDR3 length: 15 residues. CDR3 in amino acids: CASRVTSGGYNEQFF. The DNA of the CDR3 is TGTGCCAGCAGGGTGACTAGCGGGGGATACAATGAGCAGTTCTTC.

This clone is a singleton in its sample. The sample contains more than one DNA sequence encoding this CDR3. DNA of the CDR3: TGCAGCGTTGGGGGGGGGCGAGGTGAAAAACTGTTTTTT. This gives the protein CSVGGGRGEKLFF. V is TRBV29-1 and J is TRBJ1-4, with D perhaps TRBD1 (6 bases). The CDR3 contains 13 residues. V was clipped by 4 bases and J by 7 bases, with 13 bases between them. Germline V gives CDR1 SQVTM, CDR2 ANQGSEA.

The chain recombines TRBV6-1 with TRBJ2-7, with 8 nucleotides matching TRBD1. Germline CDR1 reads MNHNS; CDR2 reads SASEGT. V lost 7 bases, J lost 6 bases, and 5 bases stayed unmatched. The CDR3 has 12 amino acids. CDR3 region: CASKGDRREQYV. In nucleotides, the CDR3 is TGTGCCAGCAAGGGGGACAGGCGCGAGCAGTACGTC.

The chain uses TRBV5-1 and TRBJ2-3, with TRBD2 matching over 10 bases. CDR1 is SGHRS and CDR2 is YFSETQ in the germline V gene. This CDR3 region has 16 residues. Trimming at V came to 3 bases and at J to 2 bases, leaving 6 bases not matched to a gene. The DNA of the CDR3 is TGCGCCAGCAGCTCTCTAGCGGGAGTCACCACAGATACGCAGTATTTT. Translated: CASSSLAGVTTDTQYF.

V and J are TRBV7-2 and TRBJ1-5; 8 nucleotides line up with TRBD1. The germline V gene has CDR1 SGHTA and CDR2 FQGNSA. The V gene end was trimmed by 4 bases and the J gene end by 4 bases; junction bases not matched to a gene: 12. This CDR3 contains 17 residues. CDR3 loop: CASSSGTGYSSNQPQHF. As DNA, the CDR3 is TGTGCCAGCAGCTCCGGGACAGGCTATAGCTCAAATCAGCCCCAGCATTTT.

In its sample, this clone was seen a few times. The gene calls are TRBV10-3 and TRBJ2-7; 9 positions agree with TRBD1. The V gene's germline CDR1 is ENHRY and CDR2 SYGVKD. The CDR3 is 15 residues long. The J segment lost 2 bases and the V segment lost 6 bases, leaving 8 bases of the junction unmatched. The CDR3, as DNA: TGTGCCATCAGCGACCGGGACAGGGAAACCTACGAGCAGTACTTC. Encoded protein: CAISDRDRETYEQYF.

The chain links TRBV5-1 to TRBJ2-1; 8 nucleotides line up with TRBD2. Per germline, CDR1 SGHRS and CDR2 YFSETQ. V shed 4 bases, J shed 9 bases, and the junction held 15 bases outside the gene matches. The CDR3 covers 16 residues. For the CDR3, the DNA is TGCGCCAGCAGCCTCGATACCGGGAGGGCCGGTGGTGAGCAGTTCTTC. Translated, it gives CASSLDTGRAGGEQFF.

This chain connects TRBV13 to TRBJ2-5, with 7 nucleotides matching TRBD2. TRBJ2-7 matches the DNA end more closely, so the J call is doubtful. Germline CDR1 and CDR2: PRHDT and FYEKMQ (reference sequence). This CDR3 has 14 amino acids. The CDR3 region has the DNA TGTGCCAGCAGCTTAAGCGGGATACCCTACGAGCAGTACTTC. Encoded protein: CASSLSGIPYEQYF.

The chain uses TRBV7-3 and TRBJ1-1; 9 bases are shared with TRBD1. The CDR3 sequence is 14 residues long. CDR1 is SGHTA and CDR2 is FQGTGA in the germline V gene. The ends lost 5 bases at V and 4 bases at J; junction bases unmatched: 5. The CDR3 nucleotides are TGTGCCAGCAGCCCAACAGGGGGCTTCACTGAAGCTTTCTTT. Encoded protein: CASSPTGGFTEAFF.

This chain connects TRBV30 to TRBJ2-1, with 8 bases identical to TRBD2. Germline CDR1 reads GTSNPN; CDR2 reads SVGIG (reference sequence). The CDR3 sequence is 13 residues long. V dropped 8 bases and J dropped 7; count of bases not matched to a gene: 10. The CDR3 bases are TGTGCCGGCGAGACTAGCGTGGGGAATGAGCAGTTCTTC. Its translation: CAGETSVGNEQFF.

The chain combines TRBV6-6 with TRBJ2-1; 12 nucleotides match TRBD2. The germline V gene encodes CDR1 MNHNY and CDR2 SVGAGI (reference sequence). The CDR3 is 16 residues long. J gave up 4 bases and V 7 bases, and 8 bases lay outside the gene matches. CDR3 DNA: TGTGCCAGCATCTCGACTAGCGGGAGATTATACAATGAGCAGTTCTTC. Its protein is CASISTSGRLYNEQFF.

The V call is TRBV11-2, the J call TRBJ1-1; possible D gene TRBD1, 6 bases. Germline lookup yields CDR1 SGHAT and CDR2 FQNNGV. The V gene lost 1 base and the J gene lost 5 bases, with 11 bases spanning the gap. The CDR3 spans 14 residues. Here the CDR3 DNA reads TGTGCCAGCAGCTTAGGTACAGGGAGTACTGAAGCTTTCTTT. Translation gives CASSLGTGSTEAFF.

This sequence joins TRBV27 and TRBJ2-7; 7 bases line up with TRBD1. CDR3 length equals 13 residues. Unmatched junction bases numbered 4, after V lost 5 bases and J lost 3 bases. Germline CDR1 is MNHEY and CDR2 is SMNVEV (reference sequence). The DNA for the CDR3 is TGTGCCAGCAGTATGGGACAGTTCTACGAGCAGTACTTC. This gives the protein CASSMGQFYEQYF.

J is TRBJ1-1 and V is TRBV7-8; no definite D call. CDR3 length equals 13 residues. CDR1 is SGHVS and CDR2 is FQNEAQ in the germline V gene. V was pared by 8 bases and J by 1 base, with 11 bases between. CDR3 in DNA: TGTGCCAGCGGGGAGGCGAGGAACACTGAAGCTTTCTTT. Its protein is CASGEARNTEAFF.

The V and J genes are TRBV5-4 and TRBJ2-7, with D perhaps TRBD2 (5 bases). This CDR3 is built from 14 residues. Germline V gives CDR1 SGHNT, CDR2 YYREEE (reference sequence). The DNA for the CDR3 is TGTGCCAGCAGCTTGGTTCCGGGATCCTACAAGCAGTACGTC. It encodes CASSLVPGSYKQYV.

The V gene is TRBV7-2, the J gene TRBJ1-4; perhaps TRBD1 as D (5 bases). The germline V gene encodes CDR1 SGHTA and CDR2 FQGNSA. The CDR3 is made up of 15 amino acids. V lost 5 bases and J lost 5, with 15 bases in between. The CDR3 coding sequence is TGTGCCAGCAGCCCACGGGGGGGGATGAATGAAAAACTGTTTTTT. Protein sequence: CASSPRGGMNEKLFF.